The 9 T cell receptor beta chains listed next were all sequenced from one sample in a study of blood T cells in healthy people across ages. Together with a sample-barcoded 5' primer, a J-beta primer mix was included in a second PCR lasting about 7 to 11 cycles. One entry per CDR3 protein, called by TCRdb with MiXCR from the 5' RACE reads. The data contain 800,000 to 1,300,000 distinct CDR3 sequences, roughly 24% of them seen just once; the ten biggest clones take up approximately 0.75%. These same data were also listed under a study on T cells of mothers and their children.

Sequencing was performed on blood. These receptors were obtained from a girl aged 2-9 years in good health.

The chain recombines TRBV12-3 or TRBV12-4 with TRBJ1-4; TRBD1 aligns across 7 bases. With V trimmed by 4 bases and J by 3 bases, 5 bases remained unmatched. This CDR3 comprises 15 residues. CDR3: CASSYTGDPNEKLFF. CDR3 sequence (DNA): TGTGCCAGCAGTTACACAGGGGATCCTAATGAAAAACTGTTTTTT.

The chain links TRBV15 to TRBJ2-3; no firm D call. V lost 0 bases, J lost 5 bases, and 6 bases lay in between. Looked up from germline, CDR1 is LNHNV and CDR2 is YYDKDF (reference sequence). The CDR3 runs 13 residues. This CDR3 is CATSREPGDTQYF. CDR3 nucleotides: TGTGCCACCAGCAGAGAACCGGGAGATACGCAGTATTTT.

V and J are TRBV29-1 and TRBJ2-5; perhaps TRBD1 as D (6 bases). CDR3 size: 15 residues. V was trimmed by 0 bases and J by 1 base, leaving 12 bases between them. Germline assignment: CDR1 SQVTM and CDR2 ANQGSEA. The CDR3 DNA reads TGCAGCGTTGAAGAGATTGGACAGAGCCAAGAGACCCAGTACTTC. Encoded protein: CSVEEIGQSQETQYF.

The V call is TRBV7-6, the J call TRBJ2-5; TRBD2 is a possible D gene (5 bases). The end of the DNA fits TRBJ2-7 better, so the J call may be wrong. Per germline, CDR1 SGHVS and CDR2 FNYEAQ. This CDR3 comprises 15 residues. The CDR3, as DNA: TGTGCCAGCAGCCCAGAGACTAATTCTTTCGACGAGCAGTACTTC. It specifies CASSPETNSFDEQYF.

This clonotype came up a few times. This rearrangement joins TRBV12-3 or TRBV12-4 to TRBJ1-1, with D possibly TRBD1 on 5 matching bases. The V end was cut by 7 bases, the J end by 6 bases, with 15 bases between. The CDR3 is 13 residues long. CDR3 in amino acids: CASNLGVVAEAFF. DNA of the CDR3: TGTGCCAGCAACCTGGGGGTGGTCGCTGAAGCTTTCTTT.

The V and J genes are TRBV6-5 and TRBJ2-5, with 7 positions matching TRBD1. The assigned J gene may be wrong: the sequence end matches TRBJ2-7 better. Germline loops: CDR1 MNHEY, CDR2 SVGAGI. The CDR3 is 15 amino acids. CDR3 sequence (DNA): TGTGCCAGCACCTTAACTCACAGGGGAAAATTCGAGCAGTACTTC. It translates to CASTLTHRGKFEQYF.

The V gene is TRBV12-3 or TRBV12-4, the J gene TRBJ2-3, with 9 bases aligning to TRBD2. V lost 5 bases and J lost 2; bases outside the gene matches: 8. The CDR3 runs to 16 residues. CDR3 amino acids: CASSLGRGGPTDTQYF. CDR3 sequence (DNA): TGTGCCAGCAGTCTCGGGCGGGGGGGGCCCACAGATACGCAGTATTTT.

This clonotype was seen once. The chain carries TRBV29-1 and TRBJ2-5, with 8 bases fitting TRBD1. Near its end, the DNA agrees better with TRBJ2-1, so the J call may be wrong. The germline V gene encodes CDR1 SQVTM and CDR2 ANQGSEA. The CDR3 is 11 amino acids. The DNA for the CDR3 is TGCAGCGGGACAGGGCTCAATGAGCAGTTCTTC. Protein: CSGTGLNEQFF.

This rearrangement joins TRBV5-1 to TRBJ2-7; D remains unclear. Germline V CDR1 and CDR2: SGHRS, YFSETQ. There are 15 residues in the CDR3. The V gene lost 4 bases and the J gene lost 2 bases, with 16 bases spanning the gap. CDR3 sequence: CASSLKQGRTYEQYF. Written as DNA, the CDR3 is TGCGCCAGCAGCCTTAAGCAAGGACGGACCTACGAGCAGTACTTC.